The clone carrying this TCR beta chain has more than one count but fewer than ten. The record originates from a study of shared clonotypes between healthy human individuals. Profiled with immunoSEQ multiplex PCR; TCRdb holds only in-frame clones, not every one. The sample records about 2.4 million clones, approximately 94% being singletons. Trimming stripped 10 bases from V and 0 bases from J, with 13 bases between. CDR3 size: 14 residues. Germline CDR1 is ENHRY and CDR2 is SYGVKD. This sequence was found in a man aged 18 to 30 in good health. V usage is TRBV10-3 and J usage is TRBJ1-5, with D possibly being TRBD1 (5 bases). The material sequenced was naive CD4+ T cells sorted from blood. Subset meaning: CD45RA+ positively selected. As DNA, the CDR3 is TGTGCCACCTCCCGGGGGGATAGCAATCAGCCCCAGCATTTT. It encodes CATSRGDSNQPQHF.